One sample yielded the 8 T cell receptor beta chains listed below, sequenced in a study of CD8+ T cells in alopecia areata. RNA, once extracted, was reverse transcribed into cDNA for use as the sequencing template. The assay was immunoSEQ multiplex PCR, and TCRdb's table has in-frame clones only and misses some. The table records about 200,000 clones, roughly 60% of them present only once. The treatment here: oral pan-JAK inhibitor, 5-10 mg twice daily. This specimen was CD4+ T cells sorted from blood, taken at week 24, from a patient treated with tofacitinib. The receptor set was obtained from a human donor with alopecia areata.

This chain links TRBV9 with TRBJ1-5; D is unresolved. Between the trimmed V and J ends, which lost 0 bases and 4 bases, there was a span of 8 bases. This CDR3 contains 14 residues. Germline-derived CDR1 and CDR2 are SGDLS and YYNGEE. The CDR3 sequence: CASSVDLGNQPQHF. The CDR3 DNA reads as TGTGCCAGCAGCGTAGATTTAGGAAATCAGCCCCAGCATTTT. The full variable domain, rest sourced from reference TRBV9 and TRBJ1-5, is DSGVTQTPKHLITATGQRVTLRCSPRSGDLSVYWYQQSLDQGLQFLIQYYNGEERAKGNILERFSAQQFPDLHSELNLSSLELGDSALYFCASSVDLGNQPQHFGDGTRLSIL.

Here the CDR3 reads CASSRVGETQYF. CDR3 coding DNA: TGTGCCAGCAGCAGGGTTGGAGAGACCCAGTACTTC. The V call is TRBV14, the J call TRBJ2-5; no clear D gene. Germline V gene lookup returns CDR1 SGHDN and CDR2 FVKESK. V dropped 5 bases and J dropped 4 bases, with 8 bases sitting between them. This CDR3 is 12 amino acids long.

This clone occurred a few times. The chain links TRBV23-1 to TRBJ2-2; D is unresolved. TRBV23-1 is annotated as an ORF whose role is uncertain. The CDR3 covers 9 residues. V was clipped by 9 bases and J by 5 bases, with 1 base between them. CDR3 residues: CASTGELFF. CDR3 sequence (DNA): TGCGCCAGTACCGGGGAGCTGTTTTTT.

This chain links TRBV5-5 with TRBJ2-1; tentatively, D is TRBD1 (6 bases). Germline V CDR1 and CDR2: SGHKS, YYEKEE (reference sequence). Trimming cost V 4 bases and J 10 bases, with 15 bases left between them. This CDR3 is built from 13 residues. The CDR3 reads CASSALGQSEQFF. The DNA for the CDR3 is TGTGCCAGCAGCGCCCTGGGACAATCGGAGCAGTTCTTC.

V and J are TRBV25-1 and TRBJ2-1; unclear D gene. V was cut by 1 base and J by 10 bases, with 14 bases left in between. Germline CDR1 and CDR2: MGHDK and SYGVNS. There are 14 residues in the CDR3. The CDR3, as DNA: TGTGCCAGCAGTGAATTCCGAACGGCAGGAGAGCAGTTCTTC. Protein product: CASSEFRTAGEQFF.

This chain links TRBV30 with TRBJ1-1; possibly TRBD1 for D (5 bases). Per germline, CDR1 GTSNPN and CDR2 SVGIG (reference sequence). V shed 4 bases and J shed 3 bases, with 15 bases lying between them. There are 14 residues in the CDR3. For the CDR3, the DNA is TGTGCCTGGACCCGACAGACATGGGACACTGAAGCTTTCTTT. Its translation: CAWTRQTWDTEAFF.

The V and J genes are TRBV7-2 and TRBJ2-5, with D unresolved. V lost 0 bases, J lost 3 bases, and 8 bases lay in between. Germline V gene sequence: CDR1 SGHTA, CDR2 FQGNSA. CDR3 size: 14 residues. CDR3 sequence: CASSLARAEETQYF. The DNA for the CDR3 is TGTGCCAGCAGCTTAGCTCGGGCGGAAGAGACCCAGTACTTC.

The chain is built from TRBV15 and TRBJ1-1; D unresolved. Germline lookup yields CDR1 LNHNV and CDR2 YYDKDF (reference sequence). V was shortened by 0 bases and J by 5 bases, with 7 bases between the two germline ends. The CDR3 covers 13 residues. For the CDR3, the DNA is TGTGCCACCAGCAGAGAGCCGGGTACTGAAGCTTTCTTT. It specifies CATSREPGTEAFF. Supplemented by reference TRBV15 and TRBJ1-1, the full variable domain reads DAMVIQNPRYQVTQFGKPVTLSCSQTLNHNVMYWYQQKSSQAPKLLFHYYDKDFNNEADTPDNFQSRRPNTSFCFLDIRSPGLGDTAMYLCATSREPGTEAFFGQGTRLTVV.